This T cell receptor (beta chain) is drawn from a study of T cells in Graves' hyperthyroidism and ophthalmopathy. This CDR3 comprises 15 residues. Germline CDR1 is KGHSH and CDR2 is LQKENI. Trimming removed 6 bases from V and 2 bases from J; junction bases left unmatched: 6. Hyperthyroidism, newly diagnosed and lasting under 2 months, affected patients aged 18 to 65. This clonotype was seen a handful of times. TCR beta CDR3 sequences were amplified from RNA transcripts. HTBI primers were employed in a first-round RT-PCR of the TCR CDR3. TCRdb called the multiplex PCR reads again in MiXCR, with one record for every CDR3 protein. The sample has 550,000 to 650,000 distinct CDR3 sequences, around 15% seen once.

This receptor was taken from a middle-aged woman with Graves' hyperthyroidism. Input material: blood. This chain uses TRBV18 with TRBJ1-1; 10 nucleotides agree with TRBD1. CDR3 coding DNA: TGTGCCAGCTCGGAGGACAGGGGGTCAAACACTGAAGCTTTCTTT. Translation gives CASSEDRGSNTEAFF.